This is a list of T cell receptor beta chains from one sample in a study of shared clonotypes between healthy human individuals. Assay used: immunoSEQ multiplex PCR; TCRdb lists only in-frame clones, some missing. The sample yields more than 2 million clones, 90% to 97% seen once. Sequencing was performed on naive CD4+ T cells sorted from blood. The receptor set was obtained from a man between 18 and 35 years old in good health. Each CDR3 is given with its conserved first and last residue. A D gene is named only where the DNA matches it firmly. Size values are once, few and many counts, or a class for expanded clones, and some rows have none.

TGTGCCAGCAGGAAGGACAGCTCCATGTGGGTCACAGATACGCAGTATTTT,CASRKDSSMWVTDTQYF,-,TRBJ2-3,-,TRBV27
TGCAGCGCAGGGGAAGACTATGGCTACACCTTC,CSAGEDYGYTF,-,TRBJ1-2,-,TRBV29-1
TGTGCCAGCAGTGAAGCGCGGGGAGATACGCAGTATTTT,CASSEARGDTQYF,-,TRBJ2-3,-,TRBV2
TGTGCCAGCAGCAGGGGAGCCGGGGAGCTGTTTTTT,CASSRGAGELFF,-,TRBJ2-2,-,TRBV25-1
TGTGCCAGCAGCTACAGGGGGACAGTTCAGCCCCAGCATTTT,CASSYRGTVQPQHF,once,TRBJ1-5,TRBD1,TRBV7-2
TGTGCCAGCAGTTTATCAGTACTTTCCTACGAGCAGTACTTC,CASSLSVLSYEQYF,once,TRBJ2-7,-,TRBV28
TGTGCCAGCAGTGGACTAGCAAAAGAGACCCAGTACTTC,CASSGLAKETQYF,-,TRBJ2-5,TRBD2,TRBV27
TGTGCCAGCAGCTTAGGGGGACAGGGCAATTCACCCCTCCACTTT,CASSLGGQGNSPLHF,-,TRBJ1-6,TRBD1,TRBV11-2
TGCAGTGCTAGAGAGGAGACCCAGTACTTC,CSAREETQYF,few,TRBJ2-5,-,TRBV20-1
TGTGCCAGCAGCATAAGGACACCGGCCCCGGCCAATGAGCAGTTCTTC,CASSIRTPAPANEQFF,-,TRBJ2-1,-,TRBV13
TGTGCCATCAGTGAACGGGACAGGGGGAACACTGAAGCTTTCTTT,CAISERDRGNTEAFF,-,TRBJ1-1,TRBD1,TRBV10-3
TGTGCCAGCAGCTTACCGGGGGGATTGAACACCGGGGAGCTGTTTTTT,CASSLPGGLNTGELFF,-,TRBJ2-2,TRBD2,TRBV7-8
TGTGCCAGCAGCTTGGACTCAGGGTCCGGAAACACCATATATTTT,CASSLDSGSGNTIYF,-,TRBJ1-3,-,TRBV5-4
TGCGCCAGCAGCCCCGGGACAGCAACTAATGAAAAACTGTTTTTT,CASSPGTATNEKLFF,-,TRBJ1-4,TRBD1,TRBV4-1
TGTGCCTGGAGGGAAGACATCCACGGCTACACCTTC,CAWREDIHGYTF,few,TRBJ1-2,-,TRBV30
TGTGCCAGCAGCTCCCGGGACGTCGGCGTCCACGAGCAGTACTTC,CASSSRDVGVHEQYF,-,TRBJ2-7,-,TRBV11-2
TGTGCCAGCTCACCAAGGACAGGGGCCTACGAGCAGTACTTC,CASSPRTGAYEQYF,-,TRBJ2-7,TRBD1,TRBV18
TGTGCCAGCAGCCCCATGGACATTCAGTACTTC,CASSPMDIQYF,-,TRBJ2-4,-,TRBV7-2
TGTGCCAGCAGCTTGTTCCGTCAGGGAGGCACCGGGGAGCTGTTTTTT,CASSLFRQGGTGELFF,-,TRBJ2-2,-,TRBV5-4
TGTGCCTGGAGCGTGGCACTTTTTCAGCCCCAGCATTTT,CAWSVALFQPQHF,-,TRBJ1-5,-,TRBV30
TGTGCCAGCACTCCGGACAGGCTCTCCTACGAGCAGTACTTC,CASTPDRLSYEQYF,-,TRBJ2-7,TRBD1,TRBV6-1
TGTGCCAGCTCACCACTGGAGACAGGGTTAAAGCAGTACTTC,CASSPLETGLKQYF,-,TRBJ2-7,TRBD1,TRBV18
TGTGCCAGCAGTTCGACAGGGGGCGTAGGCTACGAGCAGTACTTC,CASSSTGGVGYEQYF,-,TRBJ2-7,TRBD1,TRBV6-5
TGTGCCAGCACAGGACAGGGTTTCCCCCCGGAGCAGTACTTC,CASTGQGFPPEQYF,-,TRBJ2-7,TRBD1,TRBV28
TGTGCAAGTCGCTTCGCCGGGACAGGGGGTCGGGAAGAGATGGAAAACTATGGCTACACCTTC,CASRFAGTGGREEMENYGYTF,-,TRBJ1-2,-,TRBV12-2
TGTGCCTGGAGCCCGGGAGGGGTGGGCTCACCCCTCCACTTT,CAWSPGGVGSPLHF,-,TRBJ1-6,-,TRBV30
TGTGCCTGGAATCCACCCGGGCGAGAGACCCAGTACTTC,CAWNPPGRETQYF,-,TRBJ2-5,-,TRBV30
TGCGCCCTACTCGGGGGAGACACCGGGGAGCTGTTTTTT,CALLGGDTGELFF,-,TRBJ2-2,-,TRBV4-1
TGCGCCAGCAGCCAAGCTCAGGGGGCCGAAAAACTGTTTTTT,CASSQAQGAEKLFF,-,TRBJ1-4,TRBD1,TRBV4-1
TGTGCCAGCAGCCCCGGCACGGGGGAGACGTCCTACGAGCAGTACTTC,CASSPGTGETSYEQYF,-,TRBJ2-7,-,TRBV5-6
TGTGCCAGCACAGGGACATCCCCCCGGAATGAGCAGTTCTTC,CASTGTSPRNEQFF,-,TRBJ2-1,-,TRBV2
TGTGCCAGCAAGATAGGTAATCTGAACACTGAAGCTTTCTTT,CASKIGNLNTEAFF,-,TRBJ1-1,-,TRBV6-1
TGCAGCGTTGAAGTAACTAATGAAAAACTGTTTTTT,CSVEVTNEKLFF,-,TRBJ1-4,-,TRBV29-1
TGTGCCAGTGGGACAGTGGAAAAACTGTTTTTT,CASGTVEKLFF,-,TRBJ1-4,TRBD1,TRBV28
TGTGCCGTTCGGACAGGGTGGGACGAGCAGTACTTC,CAVRTGWDEQYF,-,TRBJ2-7,TRBD1,TRBV6-5
TGTGCCAGCAGGTCCGGGACACAAGAGACCCAGTACTTC,CASRSGTQETQYF,-,TRBJ2-5,-,TRBV2
TGTGCCAGCAGCTTCACCGGGACAGGGATGTTTTATGGCTACACCTTC,CASSFTGTGMFYGYTF,-,TRBJ1-2,TRBD1,TRBV7-9
TGTGCCAGTAGTACCCCCAGGACAGGGGGCTCCTACGAGCAGTACTTC,CASSTPRTGGSYEQYF,-,TRBJ2-7,TRBD1,TRBV19
TGTGCCAGCTCACCCGGACCGTACCAAGAGACCCAGTACTTC,CASSPGPYQETQYF,-,TRBJ2-5,-,TRBV18
TGCGCCAGCAGCTTGCCGGGGGGCCACTCCTACGAGCAGTACTTC,CASSLPGGHSYEQYF,-,TRBJ2-7,-,TRBV5-1
TGTGCCAGCAGCGCAACTAGCGGGGGCACAGATACGCAGTATTTT,CASSATSGGTDTQYF,-,TRBJ2-3,TRBD2,TRBV2
TGTGCCACCAGCCACGGGAACAAGGCGGAAAAACTGTTTTTT,CATSHGNKAEKLFF,-,TRBJ1-4,-,TRBV15
TGTGCCAGCAGCTTAGGCGGACAGTATGAGCAGTTCTTC,CASSLGGQYEQFF,-,TRBJ2-1,-,TRBV7-2
TGTGCCAGCAGCTTACTCCTAGCGGGAGCCAATGAGCAGTTCTTC,CASSLLLAGANEQFF,-,TRBJ2-1,TRBD2,TRBV7-8
TGTGCCAGCAGCGTAGAGGGCAGCTCCGAGCAGTACTTC,CASSVEGSSEQYF,-,TRBJ2-7,-,TRBV9
TGTGCCAGCAGTTCTGGGGGGGTATTCTACGAGCAGTACTTC,CASSSGGVFYEQYF,-,TRBJ2-7,TRBD2,TRBV6-5